The 26 T cell receptor beta chains below all came from one sample that was sequenced in a study of blood T cell repertoires in COVID-19 (dated by TCRdb to 2020 to 2021). Libraries were prepared through the immunoSEQ multiplex PCR assay. TCRdb took over this immuneACCESS table, retaining in-frame rearrangements with V and J assigned. Such tables are incomplete; in checked studies, under half of the missing clones stem from an unresolved V gene, and the remainder is unexplained. This sample has more than 7,500 clones in its table, and approximately 91% of those were observed once. The ten largest clonotypes hold less than 5% of the sample. Sample: peripheral blood. The source is a woman aged 50 to 60 with active COVID-19.

The CDR3 sequence: CASSPSQGGYGYTF. The CDR3, as DNA: TGTGCCAGCTCACCATCACAGGGGGGCTATGGCTACACCTTC. The chain joins TRBV18 to TRBJ1-2, with 8 bases matching TRBD1. The CDR3 is made up of 14 amino acids. Germline lookup yields CDR1 KGHSH and CDR2 LQKENI. Losses at the gene ends were 2 bases for V and 4 bases for J; bases not matched to a gene: 3.

The V and J genes are TRBV6-5 and TRBJ2-3, with D uncertain. Trimming took off 0 bases at V and 2 bases at J, with 12 bases between the two ends. Germline V gene sequence: CDR1 MNHEY, CDR2 SVGAGI. CDR3 length equals 16 residues. DNA for the CDR3: TGTGCCAGCAGTTACTCGAAAGTAGAAGCCACAGATACGCAGTATTTT. Protein: CASSYSKVEATDTQYF.

The V and J genes are TRBV3-1 (or the pseudogene TRBV3-2) and TRBJ2-3; perhaps TRBD2 as D (5 bases). This CDR3 spans 14 amino acids. Germline assignment: CDR1 LGHDT and CDR2 YNNKEL (reference sequence). Trimming shortened V by 1 base and J by 5 bases, and 10 bases separated the two germline ends. CDR3 sequence: CASSQAGREDTQYF. In DNA, the CDR3 is TGTGCCAGCAGCCAAGCGGGAAGGGAAGATACGCAGTATTTT.

CDR3 sequence reads: CATLPSPAKMNTEAFF. The CDR3 DNA reads TGTGCCACCCTTCCTTCCCCAGCGAAGATGAACACTGAAGCTTTCTTT. The gene calls are TRBV2 and TRBJ1-1; no clear D gene. V shed 10 bases and J shed 0 bases, with 21 bases lying between them. Germline V gives CDR1 SNHLY, CDR2 FYNNEI. CDR3 length equals 16 residues.

This chain joins TRBV2 and TRBJ1-5; maybe TRBD1 (5 bases). The V and J ends lost 0 bases and 7 bases respectively, with 16 bases between them. CDR1 SNHLY and CDR2 FYNNEI come from the germline V gene. The CDR3 extends over 16 amino acids. The CDR3 protein is CASSEAGTVKTQPQHF. DNA of the CDR3: TGTGCCAGCAGTGAAGCGGGGACTGTCAAGACCCAGCCCCAGCATTTT.

This clone was counted only a few times. J is TRBJ1-6 and V is TRBV2; D is undetermined. V was cut by 6 bases and J by 4 bases, with 13 bases left in between. Germline assignment: CDR1 SNHLY and CDR2 FYNNEI. This CDR3 region has 15 residues. CDR3 in amino acids: CASSVVAPYNSPLHF. CDR3 sequence (DNA): TGTGCCAGCAGCGTTGTAGCTCCATATAATTCACCCCTCCACTTT.

The chain combines TRBV6-8 with TRBJ1-1; 11 bases agree with TRBD1. Germline CDR1 is MNHGY and CDR2 is SAAAGT. J lost 3 bases, V lost 4 bases, and 10 bases had no gene match. This CDR3 is built from 17 residues. In DNA form, the CDR3 reads TGTGCCAGCAGTTCCCAGATCGGGACAGGGGGAGACACTGAAGCTTTCTTT. Amino acids: CASSSQIGTGGDTEAFF.

This clone has only one observation. The chain employs TRBV14 and TRBJ2-7, with 11 positions matching TRBD2. CDR1 is SGHDN, CDR2 FVKESK, per germline. The CDR3 covers 21 residues. V was clipped by 3 bases and J by 0 bases; unmatched bases: 19. The CDR3: CASSHTMTYGRLAGISYEQYF. DNA of the CDR3: TGTGCCAGCAGCCACACCATGACTTACGGGAGACTAGCGGGGATCTCCTACGAGCAGTACTTC.

The chain recombines TRBV3-1 (or the pseudogene TRBV3-2) with TRBJ2-7, with a tentative D call TRBD2 (6 bases). The CDR3 consists of 17 residues. The V and J ends lost 0 bases and 0 bases respectively, with 15 bases between them. Per the germline V gene, CDR1 is LGHDT and CDR2 is YNNKEL (reference sequence). CDR3 in DNA: TGTGCCAGCAGCCAAGAGGGTTTGGGGGAGGCCTCCTACGAGCAGTACTTC. Its protein is CASSQEGLGEASYEQYF.

J is TRBJ2-7 and V is TRBV2; perhaps TRBD1 as D (6 bases). Germline assignment: CDR1 SNHLY and CDR2 FYNNEI. This CDR3 spans 14 amino acids. V gave up 7 bases and J gave up 0 bases, with 13 bases separating them. CDR3 amino acids: CASTHREISYEQYF. The DNA of the CDR3 is TGTGCCAGCACCCACAGGGAAATCTCCTACGAGCAGTACTTC.

The chain has TRBV7-8 and TRBJ2-4; D perhaps matches TRBD2 (6 bases). The CDR3 extends over 15 amino acids. Deletions cut 5 bases from V and 5 bases from J, with 16 bases between. Germline V lookup: CDR1 SGHVS, CDR2 FQNEAQ. CDR3 sequence: CASSGMGGEENIQYF. CDR3 coding DNA: TGTGCCAGCAGCGGAATGGGGGGTGAGGAAAACATTCAGTACTTC. Combining the CDR3 with reference TRBV7-8 and TRBJ2-4 gives the whole variable domain GAGVSQSPRYKVAKRGQDVALRCDPISGHVSLFWYQQALGQGPEFLTYFQNEAQLDKSGLPSDRFFAERPEGSVSTLKIQRTQQEDSAVYLCASSGMGGEENIQYFGAGTRLSVL.

The chain is built from TRBV28 and TRBJ1-4; the match to TRBD1 covers 10 bases. Germline V lookup: CDR1 MDHEN, CDR2 SYDVKM. Losses at the gene ends were 5 bases for V and 5 bases for J; bases not matched to a gene: 5. The length of the CDR3 is 15 residues. The chain's CDR3 is CASSTRTGGNEKLFF. The CDR3 DNA follows: TGTGCCAGCAGTACCCGGACAGGGGGGAATGAAAAACTGTTTTTT.

The V gene is TRBV5-1, the J gene TRBJ2-1; a possible D gene is TRBD1 (5 bases). V lost 4 bases and J lost 11, with 22 bases in between. The germline V gene encodes CDR1 SGHRS and CDR2 YFSETQ. This CDR3 comprises 15 residues. The CDR3 DNA reads TGCGCCAGCAGCCCCCGGCTAGGGGCGGCCTTGCAGCAGTTCTTC. Translated: CASSPRLGAALQQFF.

This chain links TRBV21-1 with TRBJ1-5; the table's D call TRBD1 went unverified against the DNA. TRBV21-1 is a pseudogene locus. This CDR3 has 17 amino acids. In nucleotides, the CDR3 is TGTGCCAGCAGAGGGGACAGGGGGCTTATTGGCAATCAGCCCCAGCATTTT. Translating it yields CASRGDRGLIGNQPQHF.

The chain carries TRBV5-4 and TRBJ2-7; 11 bases map to TRBD1. The CDR3 contains 15 residues. CDR1 SGHNT and CDR2 YYREEE come from the germline V gene (reference sequence). V shed 4 bases and J 4 bases; nucleotides not matched to a gene: 7. The CDR3: CASSLGQGALYEQYF. The CDR3 DNA is TGTGCCAGCAGCCTCGGACAGGGGGCGCTATACGAGCAGTACTTC.

This chain connects TRBV7-9 to TRBJ2-5; possible D gene TRBD1, 8 bases. CDR1 is SEHNR and CDR2 is FQNEAQ in the germline V gene (reference sequence). The CDR3 runs 14 residues. V was trimmed by 6 bases and J by 9 bases, leaving 20 bases between them. As DNA, the CDR3 is TGTGCCAGCAGTCCAGGGTACAGGGGGAGGGCCCAGTACTTC. It encodes CASSPGYRGRAQYF.

This clone was counted a single time. V is TRBV10-1 and J is TRBJ2-7; D perhaps matches TRBD2 (6 bases). V dropped 10 bases and J dropped 5 bases, with 15 bases sitting between them. CDR1 is WNHNN and CDR2 is SYGVQD in the germline V gene (reference sequence). This CDR3 spans 12 amino acids. The CDR3 DNA is TGCGCCACCGGGACTGGGCCCCACGAGCAGTACTTC. It codes for CATGTGPHEQYF.

The CDR3 protein is CASSPDGTGLGAFF. The CDR3 DNA reads TGCGCCAGCAGCCCGGACGGGACAGGGCTGGGAGCTTTCTTT. The chain is built from TRBV5-1 and TRBJ1-1; 9 bases line up with TRBD1. Germline V gene data show CDR1 as SGHRS and CDR2 as YFSETQ. The CDR3 spans 14 residues. Trimming took 4 bases from V and 10 from J; bases not matched to a gene: 11.

This chain connects TRBV2 to TRBJ2-7; the D gene is possibly TRBD1 (8 bases). The CDR3 totals 14 residues. The V gene's germline CDR1 is SNHLY and CDR2 FYNNEI. Trimming took 7 bases from V and 1 from J, leaving 14 bases between them. The DNA of the CDR3 is TGTGCCAGCAAGGAACAGGGGGGGTCCTACGAGCAGTACTTC. This gives the protein CASKEQGGSYEQYF.

This chain connects TRBV5-4 to TRBJ2-1; no reliable D call. The CDR3 runs to 16 residues. V was pared by 0 bases and J by 7 bases, with 17 bases between. Germline CDR1 SGHNT, CDR2 YYREEE (reference sequence). This CDR3 is CASSLDAASGWNEQFF. The CDR3, as DNA: TGTGCCAGCAGCTTGGATGCGGCTAGTGGATGGAATGAGCAGTTCTTC.

The rearrangement links TRBV28 to TRBJ1-4; D might be TRBD1 (5 bases). Trimming left V 6 bases short and J 3 bases short, with 20 bases between. Germline CDR1 is MDHEN and CDR2 is SYDVKM. CDR3 length: 17 residues. CDR3 DNA sequence: TGTGCCAGCAGACGTACAAAACGGGGGGTACCTAATGAAAAACTGTTTTTT. Translation gives CASRRTKRGVPNEKLFF.

The chain links TRBV15 to TRBJ2-1, with D unresolved. The germline CDR1 and CDR2 sequences are LNHNV and YYDKDF (reference sequence). V lost 5 bases to trimming and J lost 5 bases, with 16 bases between them. The CDR3 consists of 15 residues. The CDR3 loop reads CATSFAAREHNEQFF. CDR3 bases: TGTGCCACCAGCTTCGCGGCCAGAGAACACAATGAGCAGTTCTTC. The full variable domain, rest sourced from reference TRBV15 and TRBJ2-1, is DAMVIQNPRYQVTQFGKPVTLSCSQTLNHNVMYWYQQKSSQAPKLLFHYYDKDFNNEADTPDNFQSRRPNTSFCFLDIRSPGLGDTAMYLCATSFAAREHNEQFFGPGTRLTVL.

The chain recombines TRBV3-1 (or the pseudogene TRBV3-2) with TRBJ2-1, with D perhaps matching TRBD2 (5 bases). In germline, CDR1 is LGHDT, CDR2 YNNKEL (reference sequence). Trimming took 3 bases from V and 10 from J, leaving 10 bases between them. The CDR3 is made up of 12 amino acids. The CDR3 DNA reads as TGTGCCAGCAGCCACAGCGGCCACGAGCAGTTCTTC. The encoded protein is CASSHSGHEQFF.

The chain has TRBV2 and TRBJ1-1, with D uncertain. Trimming took 6 bases from V and 1 from J, leaving 9 bases between them. Germline V lookup: CDR1 SNHLY, CDR2 FYNNEI. The CDR3 is made up of 13 amino acids. The CDR3 protein is CASSVSGNTEAFF. The DNA of the CDR3 is TGTGCCAGCAGCGTCTCAGGGAACACTGAAGCTTTCTTT.

The rearrangement uses TRBV7-9 and TRBJ1-1; 8 bases agree with TRBD1. The CDR3 has 16 residues. V shed 5 bases, J shed 3 bases, and the junction held 11 bases outside the gene matches. The germline V gene encodes CDR1 SEHNR and CDR2 FQNEAQ (reference sequence). The CDR3 DNA follows: TGTGCCAGCAGCCCCGGACAGGGTCTAGAGGACACTGAAGCTTTCTTT. This sequence encodes CASSPGQGLEDTEAFF. The entire variable domain, with the rest obtained from reference TRBV7-9 and TRBJ1-1, is as follows: DTGVSQNPRHKITKRGQNVTFRCDPISEHNRLYWYRQTLGQGPEFLTYFQNEAQLEKSRLLSDRFSAERPKGSFSTLEIQRTEQGDSAMYLCASSPGQGLEDTEAFFGQGTRLTVV.

Details on this clone: At one of its ends the junction is not consistent with the germline gene, which may arise from a read error. The chain couples TRBV7-7 to TRBJ2-7; 8 bases are a match to TRBD2. This CDR3 region has 16 residues. Germline CDR1 reads SSHAT; CDR2 reads FNYEAQ (reference sequence). CDR3 protein: CASSLVFSREEYEQYF. The CDR3 bases are TGTGCTAGCAGCTTAGTCTTCTCGCGGGAGGAGTACGAGCAGTACTTC.